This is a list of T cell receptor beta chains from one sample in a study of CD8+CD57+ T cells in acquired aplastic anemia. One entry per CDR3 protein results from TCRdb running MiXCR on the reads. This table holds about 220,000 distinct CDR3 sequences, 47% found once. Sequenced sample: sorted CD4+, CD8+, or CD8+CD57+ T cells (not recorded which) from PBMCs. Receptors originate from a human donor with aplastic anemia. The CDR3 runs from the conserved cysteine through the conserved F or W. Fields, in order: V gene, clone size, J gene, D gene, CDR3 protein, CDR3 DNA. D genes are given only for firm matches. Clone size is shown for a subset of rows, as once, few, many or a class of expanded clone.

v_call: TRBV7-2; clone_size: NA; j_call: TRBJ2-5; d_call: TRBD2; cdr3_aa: CASSISGRVEETQYF; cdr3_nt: TGTGCCAGCAGTATTAGCGGGAGGGTCGAGGAGACCCAGTACTTC
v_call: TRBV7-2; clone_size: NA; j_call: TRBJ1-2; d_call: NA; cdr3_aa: CASTMNYGYTF; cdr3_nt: TGTGCCAGCACAATGAACTATGGCTACACCTTC
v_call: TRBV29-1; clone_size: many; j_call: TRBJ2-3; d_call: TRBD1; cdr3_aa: CSVATRDRVDTQYF; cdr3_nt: TGCAGCGTCGCTACCCGGGACAGGGTCGATACGCAGTATTTT
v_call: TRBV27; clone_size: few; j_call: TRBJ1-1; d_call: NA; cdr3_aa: CASSFGGFTEAFF; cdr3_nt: TGTGCCAGCAGTTTTGGCGGGTTCACTGAAGCTTTCTTT
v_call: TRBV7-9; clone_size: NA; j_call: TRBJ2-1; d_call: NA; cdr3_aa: CASSLGGGGRQFF; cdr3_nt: TGTGCCAGCAGTCTAGGAGGGGGTGGTCGGCAGTTCTTC
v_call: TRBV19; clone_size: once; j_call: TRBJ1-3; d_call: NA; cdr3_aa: CASSIVVRSGNTIYF; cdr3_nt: TGTGCCAGTAGTATAGTGGTCCGCTCTGGAAACACCATATATTTT
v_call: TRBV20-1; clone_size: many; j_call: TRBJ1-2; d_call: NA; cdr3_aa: CSAPSPTGDNYGYTF; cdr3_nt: TGCAGTGCTCCCTCCCCGACAGGAGACAACTATGGCTACACCTTC
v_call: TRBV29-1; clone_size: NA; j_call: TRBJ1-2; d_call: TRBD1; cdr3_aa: CSVEGRQGWGYGYTF; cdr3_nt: TGCAGCGTTGAAGGGAGACAGGGCTGGGGCTATGGCTACACCTTC
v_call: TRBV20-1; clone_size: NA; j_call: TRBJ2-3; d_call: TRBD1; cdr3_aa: CSASGDRGRDTQYF; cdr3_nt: TGCAGTGCTAGCGGGGACAGGGGGCGAGATACGCAGTATTTT
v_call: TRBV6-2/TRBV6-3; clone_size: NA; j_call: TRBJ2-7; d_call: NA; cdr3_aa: CASSYTPSSYEQYF; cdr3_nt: TGTGCCAGCAGTTACACACCAAGCTCCTACGAGCAGTACTTC
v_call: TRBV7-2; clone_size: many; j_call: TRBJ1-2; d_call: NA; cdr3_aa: CASSFWILGENGYGYTF; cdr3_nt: TGTGCCAGCAGCTTTTGGATTTTAGGGGAGAATGGCTATGGCTACACCTTC
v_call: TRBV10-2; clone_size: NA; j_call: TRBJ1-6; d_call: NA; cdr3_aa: CASSENGGESPLHF; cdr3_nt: TGCGCCAGCAGTGAGAATGGGGGCGAATCACCCCTCCACTTT
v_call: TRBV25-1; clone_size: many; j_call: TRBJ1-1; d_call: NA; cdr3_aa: CASSEYPGSNTEAFF; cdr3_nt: TGTGCCAGCAGTGAATATCCAGGTTCTAACACTGAAGCTTTCTTT
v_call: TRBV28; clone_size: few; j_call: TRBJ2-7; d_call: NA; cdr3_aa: CASTPVGRGGYEQYF; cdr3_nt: TGTGCCAGCACCCCTGTGGGGCGCGGCGGCTACGAGCAGTACTTC
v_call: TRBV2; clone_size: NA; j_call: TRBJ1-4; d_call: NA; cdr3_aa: CASTRRRNEKLFF; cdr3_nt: TGTGCCAGCACTAGAAGGCGTAATGAAAAACTGTTTTTT
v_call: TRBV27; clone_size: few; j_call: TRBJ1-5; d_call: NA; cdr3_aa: CASSVWFNQPQHF; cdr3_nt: TGTGCCAGCAGTGTATGGTTCAATCAGCCCCAGCATTTT